This TCR beta chain comes out of a study of OX40 agonist ivuxolimab in advanced cancers. The data were produced by immunoSEQ multiplex PCR, yet TCRdb's version contains in-frame clones alone and is incomplete. The sample shows about 79,000 clones, approximately 94% of them seen only once. Findings and limits, study-wide: Averaging showed that CD8+ T cells had more expanded clones than CD4+ did.

The germline V gene has CDR1 SNHLY and CDR2 FYNNEI. This CDR3 spans 15 amino acids. Trimming removed 3 bases from V and 2 bases from J, with 13 bases in between. As to this clone: Its antigen is unknown.

The clonotype comes from an adult with an advanced solid tumor such as melanoma, head and neck, liver or kidney cancer. The specimen comprised CD4+ or CD8+ T cells sorted from blood, sampled in a trial of the OX40 agonist ivuxolimab. The chain is built from TRBV2 and TRBJ2-5, with a tentative D call TRBD2 (6 bases). The CDR3 spells CASSDELALQETQYF. In DNA form, the CDR3 reads TGTGCCAGCAGTGACGAGCTAGCGCTTCAAGAGACCCAGTACTTC.